Following are 7 T cell receptor beta chains from one sample sequenced in a study of post-analysis software for immune sequencing data. These receptors' antigens are unknown. Unique molecular identifiers were carried by the TCR beta cDNA libraries. TCRdb re-derived calls from the PCR reads in MiXCR, one entry per CDR3 protein. The table shows roughly 600,000 distinct CDR3 sequences, with roughly 47% occurring only once. General observations from the study: In patients, about 5 TRBV segments were more frequent than in controls, with TRBV5-6, TRBV5-1 and TRBV20-1 among them.

Sequences were obtained from blood. All receptors derive from a girl under 18 with multiple sclerosis.

The chain couples TRBV4-2 to TRBJ2-5; D might be TRBD1 or TRBD2, each matching 5 bases. The DNA end favors TRBJ2-7, so the J call may be wrong. Germline V lookup: CDR1 LGHNA, CDR2 YNFKEQ. The CDR3 contains 17 residues. The DNA for the CDR3 is TGTGCCAGCAGCCAAGATTGGGGACGGGAAGGTTCCTACGAGCAGTACTTC. Translation: CASSQDWGREGSYEQYF.

This clonotype showed up just a few times. The V and J genes are TRBV7-6 and TRBJ2-3, with D perhaps TRBD1 (5 bases). Germline values: CDR1 SGHVS, CDR2 FNYEAQ. Deletions cut 5 bases from V and 2 bases from J, with 14 bases between. The CDR3 is 15 residues long. The DNA of the CDR3 is TGTGCCAGCAGCCCAGGACAAAGAAACACAGATACGCAGTATTTT. Translating gives CASSPGQRNTDTQYF.

About this clonotype itself: One end of the junction does not line up with germline, which may come from a read error. The chain couples TRBV5-1 to TRBJ2-3, with D perhaps TRBD2 (5 bases). CDR1 and CDR2 (germline): SGHRS, YFSETQ. The CDR3 is 14 amino acids. The CDR3 DNA sequence: TGCGCCATCAGCTTGGAGGTCTCCACAGATACGCAGTATTTT. Translating gives CAISLEVSTDTQYF.

The chain links TRBV6-6 to TRBJ2-3; unclear D gene. The length of the CDR3 is 13 residues. Germline CDR1 reads MNHNY; CDR2 reads SVGAGI (reference sequence). The germline V and J ends were trimmed by 8 bases and 2 bases, with 11 bases remaining between them. The CDR3 reads CASGHLYTDTQYF. In DNA, the CDR3 is TGTGCCAGCGGCCACCTATACACAGATACGCAGTATTTT.

This clonotype was seen more than once but under ten times. This chain links TRBV10-1 with TRBJ1-2; the D is unclear. V was clipped by 6 bases and J by 8 bases, with 16 bases between them. The CDR3 is made up of 13 amino acids. Germline CDR1 and CDR2: WNHNN and SYGVQD (reference sequence). This CDR3 is CASSVEPGSGYTF. The CDR3 DNA follows: TGCGCCAGCAGCGTAGAACCCGGCAGCGGCTACACCTTC.

The chain uses TRBV27 and TRBJ1-2, with 7 bases matching TRBD1. CDR3 length equals 12 residues. Per the germline V gene, CDR1 is MNHEY and CDR2 is SMNVEV (reference sequence). Trimming cost V 8 bases and J 6 bases; bases outside gene matches: 6. CDR3 nucleotides: TGTGCCAGCTTACACAGGGGACATGGCTACACCTTC. Its protein is CASLHRGHGYTF.

V usage is TRBV6-5 and J usage is TRBJ2-1; TRBD2 matches 12 bases. TRBJ2-7 explains the end of the DNA better; the J call may be wrong. The CDR3 is made up of 19 amino acids. Germline lookup yields CDR1 MNHEY and CDR2 SVGAGI. The CDR3 DNA follows: TGTGCCAGCAGTTACTCTGGCACTAGCGGGGGGAGCTCCTACAATGAGCAGTACTTC. Translated, it gives CASSYSGTSGGSSYNEQYF.